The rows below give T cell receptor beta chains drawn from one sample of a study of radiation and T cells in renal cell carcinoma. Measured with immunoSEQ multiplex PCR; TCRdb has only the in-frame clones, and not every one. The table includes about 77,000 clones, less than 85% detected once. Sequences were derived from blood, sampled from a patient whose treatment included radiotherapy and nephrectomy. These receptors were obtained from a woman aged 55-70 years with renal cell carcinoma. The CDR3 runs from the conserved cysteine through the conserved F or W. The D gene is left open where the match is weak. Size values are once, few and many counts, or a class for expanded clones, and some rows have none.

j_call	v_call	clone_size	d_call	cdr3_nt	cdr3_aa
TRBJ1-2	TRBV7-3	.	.	TGTGCCAGCAGCCCCGGGGGTACGGGCGGCTACACCTTC	CASSPGGTGGYTF
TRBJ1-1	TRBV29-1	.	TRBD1	TGCAGCGGCGGCGGAGGGGGCGCAGGGAACACTGAAGCTTTCTTT	CSGGGGGAGNTEAFF
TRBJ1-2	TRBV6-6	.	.	TGTGCCAGCAGTTACTCGCAGGGAAGAAAGGGCTACACCTTC	CASSYSQGRKGYTF
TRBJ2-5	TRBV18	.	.	TGTGCCAGCTCACCGGCAGGGCTGTACCAAGAGACCCAGTACTTC	CASSPAGLYQETQYF
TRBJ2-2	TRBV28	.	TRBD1	TGTGCCAGCAGTTTGGGACAGGTCCGAACCGGGGAGCTGTTTTTT	CASSLGQVRTGELFF
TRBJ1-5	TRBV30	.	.	TGTGCCTGGAGTTTCAGGACAGTTAGCAATCAGCCCCAGCATTTT	CAWSFRTVSNQPQHF
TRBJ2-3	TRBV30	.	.	TGTGCCTGGAGTAGACTACTTCCCACAGATACGCAGTATTTT	CAWSRLLPTDTQYF
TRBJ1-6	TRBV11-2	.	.	TGTGCCAGCAGCTTTATCGGAAGAAAGGATAATTCACCCCTCCACTTT	CASSFIGRKDNSPLHF
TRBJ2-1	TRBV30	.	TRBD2	TGTGCCTGGAGTGGTACCGGGACTAGCAGATACAATGAGCAGTTCTTC	CAWSGTGTSRYNEQFF
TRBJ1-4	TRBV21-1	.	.	TGTGCCAGCAGCCCACGGACTGTAAGACGGGATGAAAAACTGTTTTTT	CASSPRTVRRDEKLFF
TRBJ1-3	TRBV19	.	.	TGTGCCAGTAGTATAGGCCGGAACTCTGGAAACACCATATATTTT	CASSIGRNSGNTIYF
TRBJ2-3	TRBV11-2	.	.	TGTGCCAGCAGCCTCGGACCGGGGACGCAGTATTTT	CASSLGPGTQYF
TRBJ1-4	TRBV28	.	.	TGTGCCAGCAGTTTCGGGGACTTTGGAAATGAAAAACTGTTTTTT	CASSFGDFGNEKLFF
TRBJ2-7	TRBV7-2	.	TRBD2	TGTGCCAGCAGCTTATCACTAGCGGGTAGGACTGAGCAGTACTTC	CASSLSLAGRTEQYF
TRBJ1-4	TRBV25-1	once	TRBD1	TGTGCCAGCAGTGGTCCGGGACAGGGAGGTGAAAAACTGTTTTTT	CASSGPGQGGEKLFF
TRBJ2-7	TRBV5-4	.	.	TGTGCCAGCAGCCCCTCGGGACCCTACGAGCAGTACTTC	CASSPSGPYEQYF
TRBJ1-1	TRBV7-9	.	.	TGTGCCAGCTCGGGGGCTGAAGCTTTCTTT	CASSGAEAFF
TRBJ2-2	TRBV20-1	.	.	TGCAGTGCTGAAGGCACCGGGGAGCTGTTTTTT	CSAEGTGELFF
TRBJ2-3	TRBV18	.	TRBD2	TGTGCCAGCTCACCTTGGACTAGCGGTAGCACAGATACGCAGTATTTT	CASSPWTSGSTDTQYF
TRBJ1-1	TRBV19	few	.	TGTGCCAGTAGTCGACCGGGAATGAACACTGAAGCTTTCTTT	CASSRPGMNTEAFF
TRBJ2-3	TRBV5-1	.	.	TGCGCCAGCAGCCTGGGACTCGCCCCAGATACGCAGTATTTT	CASSLGLAPDTQYF
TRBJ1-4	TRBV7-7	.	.	TGTGCTAGCAGCTTAGGTAGATCCGAAAATGAAAAACTGTTTTTT	CASSLGRSENEKLFF
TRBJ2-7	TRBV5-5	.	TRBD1	TGTGCCAGCAGCTTTCGACTCCGGGACAGCCCTACCTACGAGCAGTACTTC	CASSFRLRDSPTYEQYF
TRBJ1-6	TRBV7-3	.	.	TGTGCCAGCAGCTTGATCGGGGATATAGATTCACCCCTCCACTTT	CASSLIGDIDSPLHF
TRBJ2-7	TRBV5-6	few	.	TGTGCCAGCAGCTTGCGGGGGGCGTTCTACGAGCAGTACTTC	CASSLRGAFYEQYF
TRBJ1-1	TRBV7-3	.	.	TGTGCCAGCAGCTCCCGTCGGGACACTGAAGCTTTCTTT	CASSSRRDTEAFF
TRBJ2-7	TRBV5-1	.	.	TGCGCCAGCAGCTTGCCCCCCCTATACTCCGAGCAGTACTTC	CASSLPPLYSEQYF
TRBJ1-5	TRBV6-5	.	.	TGTGCCAGCAGTTACCAGGGAAGACAGCCCCAGCATTTT	CASSYQGRQPQHF
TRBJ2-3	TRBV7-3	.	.	TGTGCCAGCAGCTTATACGCGGGATTTGGAGATACGCAGTATTTT	CASSLYAGFGDTQYF
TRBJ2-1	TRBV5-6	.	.	TGTGCCAGCAGCTACTACAATGAGCAGTTCTTC	CASSYYNEQFF
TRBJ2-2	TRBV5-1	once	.	TGCGCCAGCAGCTTCGGGCGGGAACCCGCGAACACCGGGGAGCTGTTTTTT	CASSFGREPANTGELFF
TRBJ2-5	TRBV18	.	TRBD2	TGTGCCAGCTCACCCTTTTCGTTGCGGGAGGGTTTGGAGACCCAGTACTTC	CASSPFSLREGLETQYF
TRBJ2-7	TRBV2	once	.	TGTGCCAGCAATCTTCGGGGGCTGTCCTACGAGCAGTACTTC	CASNLRGLSYEQYF